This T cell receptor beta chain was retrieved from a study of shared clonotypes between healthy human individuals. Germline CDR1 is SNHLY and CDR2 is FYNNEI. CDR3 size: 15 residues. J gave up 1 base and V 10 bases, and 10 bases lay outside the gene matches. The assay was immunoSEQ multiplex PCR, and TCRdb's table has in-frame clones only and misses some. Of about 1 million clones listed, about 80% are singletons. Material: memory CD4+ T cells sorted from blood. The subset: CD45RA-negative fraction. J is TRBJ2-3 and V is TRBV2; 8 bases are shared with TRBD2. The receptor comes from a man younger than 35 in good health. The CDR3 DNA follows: TGTGCCACCTCCCCGGCGGGACTAGGCACAGATACGCAGTATTTT. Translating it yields CATSPAGLGTDTQYF. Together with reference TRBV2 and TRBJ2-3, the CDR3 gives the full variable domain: EPEVTQTPSHQVTQMGQEVILRCVPISNHLYFYWYRQILGQKVEFLVSFYNNEISEKSEIFDDQFSVERPDGSNFTLKIRSTKLEDSAMYFCATSPAGLGTDTQYFGPGTRLTVL.